This TCR beta chain was sequenced during a study of blood T cell repertoires in COVID-19. This clone appeared a few times. Participants' own reports of clinical history determined their cohort assignment. The assay was immunoSEQ multiplex PCR, and TCRdb's table has in-frame clones only and misses some. Of 200,000 to 250,000 clones listed, around 89% were seen once; the top ten hold over 0.85%. This receptor was taken from a man aged 50 to 60 who had been exposed to COVID-19. The sequenced sample was PBMCs or T cells enriched from blood (not recorded which).

In nucleotides, the CDR3 is TGTGCCACCAGTGATCCAGACAGGGGGCGGTACGAGCAGTACTTC. It is translated as CATSDPDRGRYEQYF. V and J are TRBV24-1 and TRBJ2-7; 10 bases are a match to TRBD1. With 3 bases clipped from V and 4 bases from J, the junction kept 5 bases outside the gene matches. Germline CDR1 and CDR2: KGHDR and SFDVKD. The CDR3 sequence is 15 residues long.